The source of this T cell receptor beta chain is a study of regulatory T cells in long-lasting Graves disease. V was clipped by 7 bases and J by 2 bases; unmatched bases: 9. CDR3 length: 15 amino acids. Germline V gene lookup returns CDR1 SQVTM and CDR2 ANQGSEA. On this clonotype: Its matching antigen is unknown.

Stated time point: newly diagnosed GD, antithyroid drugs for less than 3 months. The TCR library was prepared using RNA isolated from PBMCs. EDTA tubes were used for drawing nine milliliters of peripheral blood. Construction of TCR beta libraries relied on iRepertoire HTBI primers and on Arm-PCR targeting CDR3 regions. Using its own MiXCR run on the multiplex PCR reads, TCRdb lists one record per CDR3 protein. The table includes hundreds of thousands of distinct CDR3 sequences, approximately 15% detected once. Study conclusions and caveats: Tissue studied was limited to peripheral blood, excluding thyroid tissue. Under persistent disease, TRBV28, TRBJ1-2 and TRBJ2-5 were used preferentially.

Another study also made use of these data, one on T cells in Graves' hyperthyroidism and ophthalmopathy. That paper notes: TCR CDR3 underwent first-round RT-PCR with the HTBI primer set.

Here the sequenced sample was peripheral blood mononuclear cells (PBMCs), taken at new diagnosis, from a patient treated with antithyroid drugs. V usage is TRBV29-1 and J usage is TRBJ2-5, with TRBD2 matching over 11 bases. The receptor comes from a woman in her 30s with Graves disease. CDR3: CSASTTSGAQETQYF. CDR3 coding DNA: TGCAGCGCCTCAACGACTAGCGGGGCTCAAGAGACCCAGTACTTC. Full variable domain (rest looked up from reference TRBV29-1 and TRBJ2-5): SAVISQKPSRDICQRGTSLTIQCQVDSQVTMMFWYRQQPGQSLTLIATANQGSEATYESGFVIDKFPISRPNLTFSTLTVSNMSPEDSSIYLCSASTTSGAQETQYFGPGTRLLVL.